A single sample is the source of the 23 T cell receptor beta chains below, sequenced in a study of PD-L1 blockade in urothelial cancer (dated by TCRdb to about 2017). The meaning of the sample's time point label: pretreatment tumor sample. Libraries were made using the immunoSEQ multiplex PCR assay. TCRdb stores this immuneACCESS table with in-frame sequences only. Part of the clones is absent; in the studies checked, under half of the shortfall reflects unresolved V genes, and no reason is known for the rest. Recorded for this sample are roughly 2,300 clones; more than 30% of them occurred a single time. Of the sample, 16% is held by the ten largest clones. Sequences were derived from tumor tissue, sampled before atezolizumab (anti-PD-L1) treatment. The origin of the receptors is a man aged 55 to 70 with urothelial cancer.

In its sample, this clone was seen a few times. This sequence joins TRBV2 and TRBJ1-4; a possible D gene is TRBD1 (6 bases). This CDR3 region has 13 residues. Trimming shortened V by 5 bases and J by 7 bases, and 11 bases separated the two germline ends. Germline CDR1 is SNHLY and CDR2 is FYNNEI. The CDR3 loop reads CASSLGQFEKLFF. For the CDR3, the DNA is TGTGCCAGCAGTCTAGGACAGTTTGAAAAACTGTTTTTT.

The chain carries TRBV9 and TRBJ1-2; TRBD1 agrees at 9 bases. The CDR3 extends over 16 amino acids. Germline values: CDR1 SGDLS, CDR2 YYNGEE. The junction had 15 bases not matched to a gene; V was cut back by 5 bases and J by 7 bases. DNA for the CDR3: TGTGCCAGCAGTGACCTTCTGGGACAGGGCGTTGGTGGCTACACCTTC. Translated: CASSDLLGQGVGGYTF.

This clone is medium-sized (0.01 to 0.1%) by share. The gene calls are TRBV11-3 and TRBJ2-3; 13 bases fit TRBD2. This CDR3 contains 18 residues. Trimming at V came to 4 bases and at J to 5 bases, leaving 12 bases not matched to a gene. The germline gives CDR1 SGHNT, CDR2 YENEEA. CDR3 sequence reads: CASSSYTTSGGQRDTQYF. The CDR3 coding sequence is TGTGCCAGCAGCTCATACACGACTAGCGGGGGGCAAAGAGATACGCAGTATTTT.

The chain carries TRBV29-1 and TRBJ1-2, with 7 bases fitting TRBD1. This CDR3 has 14 residues. Germline lookup yields CDR1 SQVTM and CDR2 ANQGSEA. Unmatched junction bases numbered 8, after V lost 3 bases and J lost 4 bases. CDR3 sequence reads: CSVDIRQGIYGYTF. The CDR3 DNA sequence: TGCAGCGTTGATATCAGACAGGGCATCTATGGCTACACCTTC.

The V call is TRBV19, the J call TRBJ1-1; D is unresolved. Between the trimmed V and J ends, which lost 6 bases and 1 base, there was a span of 9 bases. CDR1 LNHDA and CDR2 SQIVND come from the germline V gene (reference sequence). The CDR3 loop spans 13 amino acids. CDR3: CASRRRENTEAFF. The CDR3 DNA reads TGTGCCAGTAGGCGCCGGGAGAACACTGAAGCTTTCTTT.

The V gene is TRBV19, the J gene TRBJ2-2, with D tentatively TRBD2 (6 bases). This CDR3 spans 15 amino acids. In germline, CDR1 is LNHDA, CDR2 SQIVND (reference sequence). Trimming stripped 4 bases from V and 4 bases from J, with 13 bases between. The CDR3, as DNA: TGTGCCAGTAGTAGGGTCACAGCGGGCACCGGGGAGCTGTTTTTT. Protein sequence: CASSRVTAGTGELFF. The whole variable domain, remainder taken from reference TRBV19 and TRBJ2-2, is DGGITQSPKYLFRKEGQNVTLSCEQNLNHDAMYWYRQDPGQGLRLIYYSQIVNDFQKGDIAEGYSVSREKKESFPLTVTSAQKNPTAFYLCASSRVTAGTGELFFGEGSRLTVL.

The CDR3 DNA reads TGTGCCAGTAGTAGGGGGCGTACCGGGGAGCTGTTTTTT. Its protein product is CASSRGRTGELFF. The chain combines TRBV19 with TRBJ2-2, with D perhaps matching TRBD1 (6 bases). V dropped 4 bases and J dropped 5 bases, with 8 bases sitting between them. The germline gives CDR1 LNHDA, CDR2 SQIVND (reference sequence). The CDR3 has 13 amino acids.

The rearrangement uses TRBV5-1 and TRBJ1-3; TRBD1 is a possible D gene (5 bases). V lost 2 bases and J lost 3, with 12 bases in between. The V gene's germline CDR1 is SGHRS and CDR2 YFSETQ. This CDR3 is built from 15 residues. The CDR3 region is CASSLGAGGGNTIYF. DNA for the CDR3: TGCGCCAGCAGCTTAGGGGCCGGTGGTGGAAACACCATATATTTT. The full variable domain, completed using reference TRBV5-1 and TRBJ1-3, is KAGVTQTPRYLIKTRGQQVTLSCSPISGHRSVSWYQQTPGQGLQFLFEYFSETQRNKGNFPGRFSGRQFSNSRSEMNVSTLELGDSALYLCASSLGAGGGNTIYFGEGSWLTVV.

This clone has more than one count but fewer than ten. J is TRBJ2-7 and V is TRBV6-8; 10 positions match TRBD1. V lost 6 bases, J lost 4 bases, and 3 bases stayed unmatched. This CDR3 has 13 amino acids. Per the germline V gene, CDR1 is MNHGY and CDR2 is SAAAGT. The CDR3 region has the DNA TGTGCCAGCAGACCGGGACAGGGGTACGAGCAGTACTTC. Its translation is CASRPGQGYEQYF.

V and J are TRBV18 and TRBJ2-7, with D uncertain. CDR3 size: 14 residues. V lost 9 bases to trimming and J lost 5 bases, with 20 bases between them. The germline CDR1 and CDR2 sequences are KGHSH and LQKENI. CDR3 sequence reads: CASALGIDIDEQYF. Written as DNA, the CDR3 is TGTGCCAGTGCATTGGGCATAGATATAGACGAGCAGTACTTC. Using reference TRBV18 and TRBJ2-7 for the parts outside the CDR3, the full variable domain is NAGVMQNPRHLVRRRGQEARLRCSPMKGHSHVYWYRQLPEEGLKFMVYLQKENIIDESGMPKERFSAEFPKEGPSILRIQQVVRGDSAAYFCASALGIDIDEQYFGPGTRLTVT.

The chain uses TRBV18 and TRBJ2-1; TRBD2 matches at 9 bases. The length of the CDR3 is 18 residues. CDR1 is KGHSH, CDR2 LQKENI, per germline. With 1 base clipped from V and 8 bases from J, the junction kept 15 bases outside the gene matches. The CDR3 reads CASSPRASGIISWDEQFF. CDR3 sequence (DNA): TGTGCCAGCTCACCACGGGCTAGCGGGATCATAAGTTGGGATGAGCAGTTCTTC.

This clone was seen a few times. The rearrangement uses TRBV4-1 and TRBJ2-3; D not resolved. The V gene's germline CDR1 is MGHRA and CDR2 YSYEKL. This CDR3 has 13 residues. The germline V and J ends were trimmed by 1 base and 4 bases, with 6 bases remaining between them. The chain's CDR3 is CASSQVSADTQYF. The CDR3 DNA reads TGCGCCAGCAGCCAAGTGAGCGCAGATACGCAGTATTTT.

The rearrangement joins TRBV14 to TRBJ2-7, with D possibly matching TRBD2 (6 bases). The V end was cut by 0 bases, the J end by 2 bases, with 14 bases between. Germline-derived CDR1 and CDR2 are SGHDN and FVKESK. The CDR3 has 16 amino acids. The CDR3, as DNA: TGTGCCAGCAGCCAAGATTCCCTAGCGTCTACCTACGAGCAGTACTTC. As protein: CASSQDSLASTYEQYF.

This clone was seen only a few times. The genes are TRBV2 and TRBJ2-2, with D perhaps being TRBD1 or TRBD2 (6 bases each). Trimming stripped 3 bases from V and 2 bases from J, with 13 bases between. CDR3 size: 16 residues. Germline values: CDR1 SNHLY, CDR2 FYNNEI. This chain's CDR3 is CASSENGGGNTGELFF. The CDR3 coding sequence is TGTGCCAGCAGTGAGAACGGGGGCGGAAACACCGGGGAGCTGTTTTTT.

By share, this clone ranks as medium-sized (0.01 to 0.1%). This chain uses TRBV7-7 with TRBJ1-6; D not resolved. Trimming removed 4 bases from V and 7 bases from J, with 11 bases in between. The V gene's germline CDR1 is SSHAT and CDR2 FNYEAQ (reference sequence). This CDR3 contains 14 residues. The CDR3 sequence: CASSYEGVNSPLHF. CDR3 coding DNA: TGTGCCAGCAGCTATGAGGGCGTAAATTCACCCCTCCACTTT.

This clone is classed as medium-sized. The chain combines TRBV11-3 with TRBJ1-1, with D uncertain. From germline, CDR1 is SGHNT and CDR2 YENEEA. Trimming pared 4 bases from V and 4 bases from J, leaving 13 bases between. This CDR3 region has 14 residues. CDR3 loop: CASSSRPSLTEAFF. Here the CDR3 DNA reads TGTGCCAGCAGCTCTAGACCTTCTCTCACTGAAGCTTTCTTT.

The chain is built from TRBV29-1 and TRBJ2-3, with unresolved D. The CDR3 is 14 residues long. Germline V lookup: CDR1 SQVTM, CDR2 ANQGSEA. Trimming took 3 bases from V and 3 from J, leaving 13 bases between them. The CDR3 region is CSVELRAGTDTQYF. CDR3 nucleotide sequence: TGCAGCGTTGAGTTAAGGGCCGGGACAGATACGCAGTATTTT.

The chain is built from TRBV7-2 and TRBJ1-2; maybe TRBD1 (6 bases). The CDR3 consists of 14 residues. V lost 5 bases to trimming and J lost 5 bases, with 15 bases between them. Per germline, CDR1 SGHTA and CDR2 FQGNSA. The CDR3 coding sequence is TGTGCCAGCAGCCTACAGGGTAGGGAGTATGGCTACACCTTC. This translates into CASSLQGREYGYTF.

This chain connects TRBV30 to TRBJ1-5; 7 bases line up with TRBD1. The V gene end was trimmed by 2 bases and the J gene end by 3 bases; junction bases not matched to a gene: 10. From germline, CDR1 is GTSNPN and CDR2 SVGIG (reference sequence). This CDR3 is built from 16 residues. CDR3: CAWSPEEGGPNQPQHF. The CDR3 DNA follows: TGTGCCTGGAGTCCCGAGGAAGGGGGCCCCAATCAGCCCCAGCATTTT.

Only a few counts were recorded for this clone. This sequence joins TRBV9 and TRBJ2-3, with TRBD1 identical over 7 bases. The CDR3 covers 16 residues. CDR1 is SGDLS and CDR2 is YYNGEE in the germline V gene. Germline trimming cut 4 bases from V and 2 bases from J; bases unmatched to any gene: 10. CDR3 loop: CASSLRGDSPTDTQYF. As DNA, the CDR3 is TGTGCCAGCAGCCTACGAGGGGACAGCCCCACAGATACGCAGTATTTT.

This clone was observed a handful of times. The chain has TRBV6-8 and TRBJ2-7; TRBD1 agrees at 9 bases. Germline V gene data show CDR1 as MNHGY and CDR2 as SAAAGT. With V trimmed by 6 bases and J by 4 bases, 4 bases remained unmatched. The length of the CDR3 is 13 residues. The CDR3: CASRKGQGYEQYF. CDR3 coding DNA: TGTGCCAGCAGGAAGGGACAGGGTTACGAGCAGTACTTC.

This chain uses TRBV6-8 with TRBJ2-3; TRBD2 is a possible D gene (5 bases). Trimming stripped 6 bases from V and 0 bases from J, with 13 bases between. Per germline, CDR1 MNHGY and CDR2 SAAAGT. The CDR3 runs 15 residues. The CDR3 loop is CASSSEEDSTDTQYF. CDR3 DNA sequence: TGTGCCAGCAGCTCCGAGGAGGACAGCACAGATACGCAGTATTTT.

The chain combines TRBV14 with TRBJ2-2; 8 positions agree with TRBD1. V was pared by 4 bases and J by 5 bases, with 6 bases of the junction left unmatched. CDR1 and CDR2 (germline): SGHDN, FVKESK. The CDR3 is 15 residues long. The DNA for the CDR3 is TGTGCCAGCAGCCTTTCAGGGGGCGGTACCGGGGAGCTGTTTTTT. Translated: CASSLSGGGTGELFF.